These 13 T cell receptor beta chains were sequenced from one sample in a study of identical twins. TCRdb called the 5' RACE reads again in MiXCR, with one record for every CDR3 protein. The sample contains hundreds of thousands of distinct CDR3 sequences, less than 9% of which appear only once. These same data were also listed under a study on yellow fever vaccine responses in identical twins.

The sample taken for sequencing was memory (CD45RO+) T cells sorted from blood. These TCRs come from a woman younger than 30 in good health.

There are many counts of this clonotype. The CDR3 region is CASSTSGSPQETQYF. CDR3 nucleotide sequence: TGTGCCAGCAGCACAAGCGGGAGCCCCCAAGAGACCCAGTACTTC. The chain recombines TRBV7-3 with TRBJ2-5; 8 nucleotides agree with TRBD2. The junction had 6 bases not matched to a gene; V was cut back by 5 bases and J by 1 base. CDR3 size: 15 residues. Per germline, CDR1 SGHTA and CDR2 FQGTGA. The whole variable domain, remainder taken from reference TRBV7-3 and TRBJ2-5, is GAGVSQTPSNKVTEKGKYVELRCDPISGHTALYWYRQSLGQGPEFLIYFQGTGAADDSGLPNDRFFAVRPEGSVSTLKIQRTERGDSAVYLCASSTSGSPQETQYFGPGTRLLVL.

This clonotype showed up just a few times. J is TRBJ2-1 and V is TRBV10-3; D is undetermined. The V end lost 3 bases, the J end lost 3 bases, and 9 bases lay between the germline ends. Germline CDR1 is ENHRY and CDR2 is SYGVKD. The length of the CDR3 is 14 residues. The CDR3 coding sequence is TGTGCCATCAGTGATTTGACGGACTACAATGAGCAGTTCTTC. Its translation: CAISDLTDYNEQFF.

The chain recombines TRBV4-1 with TRBJ2-3; D possibly corresponds to TRBD1 (6 bases). V was trimmed by 1 base and J by 2 bases, leaving 19 bases between them. The germline gives CDR1 MGHRA, CDR2 YSYEKL. The CDR3 extends over 18 amino acids. In DNA form, the CDR3 reads TGCGCCAGCAGCCAAGGGTTGGGCAGGGGATTTAACACAGATACGCAGTATTTT. This gives the protein CASSQGLGRGFNTDTQYF.

This clonotype was counted only a few times. This chain joins TRBV4-2 and TRBJ2-1; D is uncertain. CDR3 length: 13 amino acids. From germline, CDR1 is LGHNA and CDR2 YNFKEQ. The V end was cut by 0 bases, the J end by 9 bases, with 9 bases between. The CDR3 DNA reads as TGTGCCAGCAGCCAAGAGCTCCTCCGTGAGCAGTTCTTC. This sequence encodes CASSQELLREQFF.

The genes are TRBV11-2 and TRBJ1-1; D may be TRBD1 (6 bases). This CDR3 region has 15 residues. Looked up from germline, CDR1 is SGHAT and CDR2 is FQNNGV. The germline V and J ends were trimmed by 1 base and 4 bases, with 13 bases remaining between them. CDR3 amino acids: CASSLAQGRGTEAFF. CDR3 sequence (DNA): TGTGCCAGCAGCTTAGCCCAGGGGAGGGGCACTGAAGCTTTCTTT.

There are a few counts of this clonotype. V gene TRBV7-8 combines with J gene TRBJ1-1; D is perhaps TRBD1 (6 bases). The germline V and J ends were trimmed by 1 base and 2 bases, with 14 bases remaining between them. This CDR3 is 16 amino acids long. Per the germline V gene, CDR1 is SGHVS and CDR2 is FQNEAQ. CDR3 region: CASSLGEQGLNTEAFF. CDR3 sequence (DNA): TGTGCCAGCAGCTTAGGGGAACAGGGTCTTAACACTGAAGCTTTCTTT.

The chain carries TRBV20-1 and TRBJ1-2, with 8 bases matching TRBD1. There are 14 residues in the CDR3. V was pared by 3 bases and J by 1 base, with 4 bases of the junction left unmatched. Germline CDR1 is DFQATT and CDR2 is SNEGSKA (reference sequence). The CDR3 spells CSARRTGINYGYTF. The CDR3 DNA follows: TGCAGTGCTAGGAGGACAGGGATTAACTATGGCTACACCTTC.

The rearrangement uses TRBV5-1 and TRBJ2-3; maybe TRBD2 (7 bases). V gave up 2 bases and J gave up 6 bases, with 19 bases separating them. This CDR3 spans 16 amino acids. Germline CDR1 reads SGHRS; CDR2 reads YFSETQ. The chain's CDR3 is CASSLFGTAGADTQYF. The CDR3 region has the DNA TGCGCCAGCAGCTTATTTGGCACGGCGGGGGCGGATACGCAGTATTTT.

This clonotype has at least ten counts. The chain has TRBV5-1 and TRBJ1-1; 7 nucleotides match TRBD1. V lost 4 bases, J lost 0 bases, and 6 bases stayed unmatched. CDR1 SGHRS and CDR2 YFSETQ come from the germline V gene. The CDR3 totals 15 residues. CDR3 residues: CASSTGTELNTEAFF. CDR3 DNA sequence: TGCGCCAGCAGCACTGGGACAGAATTGAACACTGAAGCTTTCTTT.

The rearrangement links TRBV19 to TRBJ2-5; the D is unclear. With 4 bases removed from V and 4 bases from J, the gap between germline ends came to 13 bases. This CDR3 is built from 14 residues. From germline, CDR1 is LNHDA and CDR2 SQIVND (reference sequence). In nucleotides, the CDR3 is TGTGCCAGTAGTAGTTCAGGCCCAGGAGAGACCCAGTACTTC. Its translation: CASSSSGPGETQYF. Full variable domain (rest looked up from reference TRBV19 and TRBJ2-5): DGGITQSPKYLFRKEGQNVTLSCEQNLNHDAMYWYRQDPGQGLRLIYYSQIVNDFQKGDIAEGYSVSREKKESFPLTVTSAQKNPTAFYLCASSSSGPGETQYFGPGTRLLVL.

The V and J genes are TRBV6-4 and TRBJ2-3; no clear D. There are 13 residues in the CDR3. Per germline, CDR1 MRHNA and CDR2 SNTAGT. V was cut by 3 bases and J by 10 bases, with 14 bases left in between. CDR3 loop: CASSENTRAAQYF. The CDR3 region has the DNA TGTGCCAGCAGTGAAAACACACGGGCAGCGCAGTATTTT.

The CDR3 spells CASSGQWGDTEAFF. As DNA, the CDR3 is TGCGCCAGCAGTGGCCAGTGGGGGGACACTGAAGCTTTCTTT. The rearrangement uses TRBV4-1 and TRBJ1-1; perhaps TRBD1 as D (5 bases). The CDR3 is 14 amino acids. CDR1 and CDR2 from the germline V gene are MGHRA and YSYEKL. Trimming took off 6 bases at V and 3 bases at J, with 14 bases between the two ends.

In this sample, this clonotype turned up a few times. The chain uses TRBV12-5 and TRBJ1-1, with D possibly being TRBD1 (5 bases). The CDR3 is 14 residues long. V was cut by 1 base and J by 5 bases, with 11 bases left in between. Germline V gene data show CDR1 as LGHNT and CDR2 as FRNRAP. CDR3: CASGLEGRGTEAFF. In DNA form, the CDR3 reads TGTGCTAGTGGTTTGGAGGGGAGGGGAACTGAAGCTTTCTTT. Supplemented by reference TRBV12-5 and TRBJ1-1, the full variable domain reads DARVTQTPRHKVTEMGQEVTMRCQPILGHNTVFWYRQTMMQGLELLAYFRNRAPLDDSGMPKDRFSAEMPDATLATLKIQPSEPRDSAVYFCASGLEGRGTEAFFGQGTRLTVV.